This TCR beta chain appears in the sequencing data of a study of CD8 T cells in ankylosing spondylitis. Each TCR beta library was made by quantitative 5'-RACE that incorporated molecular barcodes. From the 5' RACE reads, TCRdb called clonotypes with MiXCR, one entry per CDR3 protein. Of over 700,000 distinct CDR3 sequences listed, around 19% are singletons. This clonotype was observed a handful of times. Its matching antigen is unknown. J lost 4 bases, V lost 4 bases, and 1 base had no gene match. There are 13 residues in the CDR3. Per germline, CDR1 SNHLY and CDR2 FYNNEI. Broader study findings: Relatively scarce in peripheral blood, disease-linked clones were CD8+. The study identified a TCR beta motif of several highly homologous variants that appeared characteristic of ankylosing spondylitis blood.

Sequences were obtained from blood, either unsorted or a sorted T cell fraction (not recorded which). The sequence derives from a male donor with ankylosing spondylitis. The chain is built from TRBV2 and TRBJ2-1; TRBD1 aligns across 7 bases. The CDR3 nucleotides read TGTGCCAGCAGTGTGGGACAGTACAATGAGCAGTTCTTC. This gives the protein CASSVGQYNEQFF.